The next 31 T cell receptor beta chains were all read from a single sample in a study of T cells in Graves' hyperthyroidism and ophthalmopathy. The TCR beta CDR3 regions underwent amplification using RNA transcripts as the source. TCR CDR3 regions were first amplified by RT-PCR with HTBI primers. TCRdb reanalysed the multiplex PCR reads using MiXCR and keeps one entry per CDR3 protein. Of about 400,000 distinct CDR3 sequences in the sample, around 14% were seen once. The sequenced material came from blood. All receptors derive from a young woman with Graves' hyperthyroidism that later progressed to Graves' ophthalmopathy.

The table lists this clonotype with many counts. This rearrangement joins TRBV20-1 to TRBJ1-4; the D gene is possibly TRBD1 (5 bases). V was cut by 0 bases and J by 5 bases, with 13 bases left in between. Germline values: CDR1 DFQATT, CDR2 SNEGSKA (reference sequence). The CDR3 runs to 15 residues. The CDR3 loop reads CSARDPGRDNEKLFF. In nucleotides, the CDR3 is TGCAGTGCTAGAGATCCCGGCAGGGACAATGAAAAACTGTTTTTT.

The sample holds many counts of this clonotype. The chain links TRBV7-8 to TRBJ2-2; tentative D call: TRBD1 (8 bases). Germline V gives CDR1 SGHVS, CDR2 FQNEAQ. The CDR3 consists of 16 residues. Trimming left V 3 bases short and J 3 bases short, with 14 bases between. The CDR3 coding sequence is TGTGCCAGCAGCTTCTACAGGGGGGGGGACACCGGGGAGCTGTTTTTT. Amino acids: CASSFYRGGDTGELFF.

This clonotype was seen repeatedly, ten times or more. The V gene is TRBV4-2, the J gene TRBJ2-1, with D hard to call. The V and J ends lost 0 bases and 3 bases respectively, with 6 bases between them. Germline values: CDR1 LGHNA, CDR2 YNFKEQ. CDR3 length equals 14 residues. CDR3 DNA: TGTGCCAGCAGCCAAGACCGGCACTACAATGAGCAGTTCTTC. Protein: CASSQDRHYNEQFF.

This clonotype was picked up many times. The chain has TRBV2 and TRBJ2-1; 8 bases align to TRBD2. The CDR3 is 14 residues long. CDR1 SNHLY and CDR2 FYNNEI come from the germline V gene. The CDR3 loop is CATLGTRVPNEQFF. DNA of the CDR3: TGTGCTACCCTAGGGACTAGGGTCCCCAATGAGCAGTTCTTC.

This clonotype was observed a few times. The V and J genes are TRBV20-1 and TRBJ2-5; the D gene is possibly TRBD1 (7 bases). CDR1 and CDR2 (germline): DFQATT, SNEGSKA (reference sequence). Trimming removed 1 base at V and 5 bases at J, with 14 bases between. The CDR3 length is 14 residues. CDR3 residues: CSARVGGGGETQYF. Written as DNA, the CDR3 is TGCAGTGCTAGAGTAGGAGGGGGCGGTGAGACCCAGTACTTC.

This clonotype was picked up many times. The chain is built from TRBV6-1 and TRBJ1-2; D is ambiguous. The CDR3 runs to 15 residues. Germline V gives CDR1 MNHNS, CDR2 SASEGT. V was clipped by 10 bases and J by 8 bases, with 26 bases between them. The CDR3: CATLHGARVGRGYTF. The CDR3 region has the DNA TGTGCCACCCTCCATGGAGCGAGGGTCGGGCGAGGCTACACCTTC.

This clonotype has a single count. The J gene is TRBJ2-7, the V gene TRBV5-1; D uncertain. The germline V gene encodes CDR1 SGHRS and CDR2 YFSETQ. The CDR3 totals 13 residues. Between the trimmed V and J ends, which lost 0 bases and 5 bases, there was a span of 9 bases. This CDR3 reads CASSLAGTHEQYF. The CDR3 DNA follows: TGCGCCAGCAGCTTGGCGGGTACGCACGAGCAGTACTTC.

As for this clonotype: One end of the junction fails to match germline, which may point to a read error. Written as DNA, the CDR3 is TGTGTCAGCAGTGTTGAAGTTGGTGCCACCGGGGAGCTGTTTTTT. Encoded protein: CVSSVEVGATGELFF. The chain is built from TRBV2 and TRBJ2-2, with D unclear. The CDR3 spans 15 residues. Germline assignment: CDR1 SNHLY and CDR2 FYNNEI.

The V gene is TRBV6-1, the J gene TRBJ2-6; D is possibly TRBD1 (6 bases). V lost 11 bases, J lost 0 bases, and 14 bases lay in between. The CDR3 runs to 15 residues. CDR1 is MNHNS and CDR2 is SASEGT in the germline V gene. The CDR3 here is CAGETGLSGANVLTF. CDR3 DNA sequence: TGTGCCGGGGAAACAGGGCTCTCTGGGGCCAACGTCCTGACTTTC.

This clonotype was recorded many times. This sequence joins TRBV12-3 or TRBV12-4 and TRBJ2-2, with D possibly being TRBD2 (6 bases). Trimming removed 11 bases at V and 2 bases at J, with 12 bases between. This CDR3 comprises 13 residues. In DNA form, the CDR3 reads TGTGCCGCGGGGCCGGGAAACACCGGGGAGCTGTTTTTT. It specifies CAAGPGNTGELFF.

There are many counts of this clonotype. CDR3 residues: CASSGRVGDYGYTF. Written as DNA, the CDR3 is TGTGCCAGCAGTGGCAGGGTAGGGGACTATGGCTACACCTTC. This sequence joins TRBV6-1 and TRBJ1-2; D perhaps matches TRBD1 (5 bases). Germline V lookup: CDR1 MNHNS, CDR2 SASEGT. V lost 4 bases to trimming and J lost 3 bases, with 12 bases between them. This CDR3 region has 14 residues.

This clonotype appeared a few times. This chain connects TRBV29-1 to TRBJ2-1; TRBD2 matches at 11 bases. The ends lost 7 bases at V and 8 bases at J; junction bases unmatched: 10. CDR1 is SQVTM and CDR2 is ANQGSEA in the germline V gene. The CDR3 is 14 residues long. Here the CDR3 reads CSGCTSGRVDEQFF. DNA for the CDR3: TGCAGCGGTTGCACTAGCGGGAGAGTCGATGAGCAGTTCTTC.

In this sample, this clonotype turned up many times. This chain connects TRBV6-1 to TRBJ1-6; perhaps TRBD1 as D (6 bases). Looked up from germline, CDR1 is MNHNS and CDR2 is SASEGT. Trimming stripped 2 bases from V and 11 bases from J, with 16 bases between. The CDR3 has 15 residues. In nucleotides, the CDR3 is TGTGCCAGCAGTGAACCAGGACAGCCAGGCACACCCCTCCACTTT. This encodes CASSEPGQPGTPLHF.

This clonotype has a count of ten or more. The chain uses TRBV5-1 and TRBJ2-3; D could derive from TRBD1 or TRBD2 (6 bases each). The germline V gene encodes CDR1 SGHRS and CDR2 YFSETQ. V lost 4 bases to trimming and J lost 0 bases, with 15 bases between them. The CDR3 totals 16 residues. The CDR3 loop is CASSPTGGASTDTQYF. In DNA, the CDR3 is TGCGCCAGCAGCCCGACAGGAGGGGCAAGCACAGATACGCAGTATTTT.

The genes are TRBV6-2 or TRBV6-3 and TRBJ2-7, with D hard to call. The germline gives CDR1 MNHEY, CDR2 SVGEGT. V dropped 0 bases and J dropped 4 bases, with 7 bases sitting between them. The CDR3 sequence is 13 residues long. The CDR3 DNA sequence: TGTGCCAGCAGTTACTCTACAGATTACGAGCAGTACTTC. Residues: CASSYSTDYEQYF.

This clonotype was picked up many times. V is TRBV30 and J is TRBJ1-2; 7 bases line up with TRBD1. The ends lost 0 bases at V and 5 bases at J; junction bases unmatched: 18. CDR3 length equals 18 residues. Germline V gene lookup returns CDR1 GTSNPN and CDR2 SVGIG (reference sequence). CDR3 sequence reads: CAWSVRPTTDRAGYGYTF. The CDR3 DNA reads TGTGCCTGGAGTGTACGCCCTACTACCGACAGGGCTGGGTATGGCTACACCTTC.

The chain has TRBV6-5 and TRBJ2-1; 9 positions agree with TRBD2. The CDR3 is 19 amino acids. Per the germline V gene, CDR1 is MNHEY and CDR2 is SVGAGI. V was pared by 6 bases and J by 4 bases, with 19 bases of the junction left unmatched. The CDR3 DNA reads TGTGCCAGCAGCTACAGGACCCTCGGGGCGGGAGGGGTATACAATGAGCAGTTCTTC. Translation: CASSYRTLGAGGVYNEQFF.

The table lists this clonotype with a few counts. CDR3 bases: TGTGCCAGCGGGTTAAGTGGGACTAGCCAAGAGACCCAGTACTTC. Its translation is CASGLSGTSQETQYF. The V call is TRBV2, the J call TRBJ2-5; 8 nucleotides align to TRBD2. V was pared by 8 bases and J by 1 base, with 9 bases of the junction left unmatched. CDR1 and CDR2 (germline): SNHLY, FYNNEI. The CDR3 consists of 15 residues.

This clonotype was counted a few times. This chain joins TRBV20-1 and TRBJ1-2; D not certain. Trimming took 4 bases from V and 6 from J, leaving 15 bases between them. This CDR3 spans 13 amino acids. CDR1 DFQATT and CDR2 SNEGSKA come from the germline V gene (reference sequence). The CDR3 coding sequence is TGCAGTGCTACCGGGGTTCGCTGGCATGGCTACACCTTC. Its protein is CSATGVRWHGYTF.

This chain connects TRBV11-3 to TRBJ2-4; 8 bases line up with TRBD2. Losses at the gene ends were 1 base for V and 2 bases for J; bases not matched to a gene: 10. Looked up from germline, CDR1 is SGHNT and CDR2 is YENEEA. This CDR3 spans 18 amino acids. The CDR3: CASSLGSGGPGTKNIQYF. CDR3 bases: TGTGCCAGCAGCTTAGGATCGGGAGGGCCGGGGACCAAAAACATTCAGTACTTC.

The rearrangement links TRBV19 to TRBJ2-4, with D maybe TRBD2 (5 bases). The CDR3 has 16 amino acids. Trimming stripped 6 bases from V and 3 bases from J, with 18 bases between. The germline V gene encodes CDR1 LNHDA and CDR2 SQIVND (reference sequence). The CDR3 DNA reads TGTGCCAGTAGCTCCTCGCCGGGGTTGGTCAAAAACATTCAGTACTTC. It specifies CASSSSPGLVKNIQYF.

The rearrangement links TRBV5-6 to TRBJ2-7; 7 nucleotides match TRBD1. The trim removed 0 bases at V and 4 bases at J, leaving 10 bases unmatched. Germline assignment: CDR1 SGHDT and CDR2 YYEEEE. The CDR3 covers 16 residues. CDR3 loop: CASSLAAQGIWYEQYF. CDR3 bases: TGTGCCAGCAGCTTGGCCGCACAGGGGATTTGGTACGAGCAGTACTTC. The variable domain in full, completed from reference TRBV5-6 and TRBJ2-7, reads DAGVTQSPTHLIKTRGQQVTLRCSPKSGHDTVSWYQQALGQGPQFIFQYYEEEERQRGNFPDRFSGHQFPNYSSELNVNALLLGDSALYLCASSLAAQGIWYEQYFGPGTRLTVT.

This clonotype was seen ten or more times. J is TRBJ1-5 and V is TRBV3-1; D call uncertain. This CDR3 region has 13 residues. With 0 bases removed from V and 3 bases from J, the gap between germline ends came to 3 bases. The V gene's germline CDR1 is LGHDT and CDR2 YNNKEL (reference sequence). CDR3 nucleotides: TGTGCCAGCAGCCAAGATCTCAATCAGCCCCAGCATTTT. Amino acids: CASSQDLNQPQHF. Based on the CDR3 plus reference TRBV3-1 and TRBJ1-5, the full variable domain is DTAVSQTPKYLVTQMGNDKSIKCEQNLGHDTMYWYKQDSKKFLKIMFSYNNKELIINETVPNRFSPKSPDKAHLNLHINSLELGDSAVYFCASSQDLNQPQHFGDGTRLSIL.

Of note for this clonotype: A much larger clone differs from this one at a single base, so this may be a read error. The chain uses TRBV27 and TRBJ1-1, with TRBD1 identical over 8 bases. Germline CDR1 and CDR2: MNHEY and SMNVEV (reference sequence). There are 14 residues in the CDR3. The CDR3 bases are TGTGCCAGCAGTTCCGGGACAGGACTCGTCGTGGCTCTCTTT. Translating it yields CASSSGTGLVVALF.

This clonotype showed up just a few times. V and J are TRBV2 and TRBJ1-6; no clear D gene. The CDR3 runs 13 residues. Trimming shortened V by 6 bases and J by 9 bases, and 12 bases separated the two germline ends. Germline V gene data show CDR1 as SNHLY and CDR2 as FYNNEI. CDR3 coding DNA: TGTGCCAGCAGCGGGGAGTCCTTTTCACCCCTCCACTTT. Its protein product is CASSGESFSPLHF.

This clonotype was found many times. This chain links TRBV6-1 with TRBJ2-7, with TRBD2 as a possible D gene (5 bases). Deletions cut 5 bases from V and 2 bases from J, with 19 bases between. This CDR3 comprises 16 residues. Germline lookup yields CDR1 MNHNS and CDR2 SASEGT. The DNA for the CDR3 is TGTGCCAGCAGTACACCCGCTGCAGACGGGACCTACGAGCAGTACTTC. Its translation is CASSTPAADGTYEQYF.

This clonotype was found a few times. V usage is TRBV14 and J usage is TRBJ2-7; TRBD1 agrees at 11 bases. Germline V gene data show CDR1 as SGHDN and CDR2 as FVKESK. This CDR3 has 16 residues. V dropped 0 bases and J dropped 2; count of bases not matched to a gene: 3. CDR3 in amino acids: CASSQEDRGLPYEQYF. In nucleotides, the CDR3 is TGTGCCAGCAGCCAAGAGGACAGGGGGCTTCCCTACGAGCAGTACTTC.

This clonotype appeared many times. The chain has TRBV6-2 or TRBV6-3 and TRBJ2-2, with TRBD2 identical over 10 bases. This CDR3 region has 15 residues. Looked up from germline, CDR1 is MNHEY and CDR2 is SVGEGT. Trimming took 5 bases from V and 3 from J; bases not matched to a gene: 3. In DNA, the CDR3 is TGTGCCAGCAGTACAGCGGGAGGGCACACCGGGGAGCTGTTTTTT. Translating it yields CASSTAGGHTGELFF.

V and J are TRBV6-1 and TRBJ2-2; D may be TRBD1 (6 bases). This CDR3 region has 16 residues. Germline CDR1 and CDR2: MNHNS and SASEGT. V was trimmed by 6 bases and J by 5 bases, leaving 19 bases between them. The CDR3 region has the DNA TGTGCCAGCAGCGTACAGGGAATTCGGTTGACCGGGGAGCTGTTTTTT. It is translated as CASSVQGIRLTGELFF.

The V gene is TRBV5-1, the J gene TRBJ2-3; possible D gene TRBD1, 9 bases. The CDR3 has 20 residues. The germline V gene has CDR1 SGHRS and CDR2 YFSETQ. V lost 0 bases to trimming and J lost 2 bases, with 25 bases between them. The CDR3 nucleotides are TGCGCCAGCAGCTTGGTGGGGACAGGGAGTAGCGGGACATTCACAGATACGCAGTATTTT. Its translation is CASSLVGTGSSGTFTDTQYF.

In its sample, this clonotype was seen many times. In DNA form, the CDR3 reads TGTGCCAGCAGTTACTCGACAGGGGAGCCCCAGCATTTT. The encoded protein is CASSYSTGEPQHF. The chain recombines TRBV6-6 with TRBJ1-5; the match to TRBD1 covers 8 bases. CDR1 is MNHNY and CDR2 is SVGAGI in the germline V gene (reference sequence). V gave up 0 bases and J gave up 8 bases; unmatched junction bases: 0. This CDR3 region has 13 residues.